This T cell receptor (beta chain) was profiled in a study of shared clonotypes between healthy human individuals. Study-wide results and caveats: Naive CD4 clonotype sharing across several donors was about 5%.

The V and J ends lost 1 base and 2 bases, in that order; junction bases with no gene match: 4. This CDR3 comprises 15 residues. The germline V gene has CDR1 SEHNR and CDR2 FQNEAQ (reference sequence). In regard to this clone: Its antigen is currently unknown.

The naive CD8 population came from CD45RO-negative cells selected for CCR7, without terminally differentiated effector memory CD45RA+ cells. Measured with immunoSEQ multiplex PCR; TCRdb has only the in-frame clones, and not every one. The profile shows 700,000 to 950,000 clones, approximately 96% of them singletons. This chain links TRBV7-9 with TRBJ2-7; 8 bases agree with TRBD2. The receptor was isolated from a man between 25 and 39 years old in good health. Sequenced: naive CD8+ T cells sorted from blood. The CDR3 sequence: CASSLEAGGPYEQYF. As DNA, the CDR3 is TGTGCCAGCAGCTTAGAGGCGGGAGGCCCCTACGAGCAGTACTTC.